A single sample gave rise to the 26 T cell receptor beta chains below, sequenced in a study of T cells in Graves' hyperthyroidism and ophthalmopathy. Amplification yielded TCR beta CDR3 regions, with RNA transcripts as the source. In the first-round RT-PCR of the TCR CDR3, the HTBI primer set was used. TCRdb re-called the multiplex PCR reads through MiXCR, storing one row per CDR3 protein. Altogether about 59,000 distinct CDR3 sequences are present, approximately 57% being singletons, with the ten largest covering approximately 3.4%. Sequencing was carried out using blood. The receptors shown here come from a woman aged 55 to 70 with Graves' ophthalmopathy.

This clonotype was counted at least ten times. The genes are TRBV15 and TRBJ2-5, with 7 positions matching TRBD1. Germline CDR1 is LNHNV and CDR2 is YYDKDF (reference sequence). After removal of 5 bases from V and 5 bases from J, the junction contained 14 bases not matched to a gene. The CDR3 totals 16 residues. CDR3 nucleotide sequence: TGTGCCACCAGCCACCTAGGGCCAGGGGGTGTGGAGACCCAGTACTTC. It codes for CATSHLGPGGVETQYF. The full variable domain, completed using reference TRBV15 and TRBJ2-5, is DAMVIQNPRYQVTQFGKPVTLSCSQTLNHNVMYWYQQKSSQAPKLLFHYYDKDFNNEADTPDNFQSRRPNTSFCFLDIRSPGLGDTAMYLCATSHLGPGGVETQYFGPGTRLLVL.

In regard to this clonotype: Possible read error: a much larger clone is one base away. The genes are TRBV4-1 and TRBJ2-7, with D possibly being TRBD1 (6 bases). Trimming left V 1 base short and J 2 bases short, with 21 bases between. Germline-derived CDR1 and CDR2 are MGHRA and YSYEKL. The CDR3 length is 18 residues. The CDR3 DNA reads TGCGCCAGCAGCCAAGTTTGGGGGATTGGGGGCAGCGCCTACGAGCAGTACTTC. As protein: CASSQVWGIGGSAYEQYF.

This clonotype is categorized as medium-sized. The CDR3 coding sequence is TGCAGTGCTTATAGCGGGAGGGCCGGCGAGCAGTACTTC. This encodes CSAYSGRAGEQYF. The chain uses TRBV20-1 and TRBJ2-7; 11 bases match TRBD2. Unmatched junction bases numbered 6, after V lost 5 bases and J lost 6 bases. This CDR3 spans 13 amino acids. The V gene's germline CDR1 is DFQATT and CDR2 SNEGSKA (reference sequence).

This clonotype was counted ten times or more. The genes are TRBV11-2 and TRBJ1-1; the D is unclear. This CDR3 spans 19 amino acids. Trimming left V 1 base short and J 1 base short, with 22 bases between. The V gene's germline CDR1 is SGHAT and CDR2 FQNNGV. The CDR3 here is CASSLVPRGRLLENTEAFF. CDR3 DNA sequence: TGTGCCAGCAGCTTAGTTCCCCGCGGCAGGCTACTGGAGAACACTGAAGCTTTCTTT.

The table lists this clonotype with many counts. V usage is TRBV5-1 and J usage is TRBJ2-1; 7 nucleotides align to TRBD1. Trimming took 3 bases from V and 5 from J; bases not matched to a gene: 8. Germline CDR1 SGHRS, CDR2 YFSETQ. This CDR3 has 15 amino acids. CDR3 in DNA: TGCGCCAGCAGCTCGAGACAGGGTGGCCACAATGAGCAGTTCTTC. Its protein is CASSSRQGGHNEQFF. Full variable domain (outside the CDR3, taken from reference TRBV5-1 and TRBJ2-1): KAGVTQTPRYLIKTRGQQVTLSCSPISGHRSVSWYQQTPGQGLQFLFEYFSETQRNKGNFPGRFSGRQFSNSRSEMNVSTLELGDSALYLCASSSRQGGHNEQFFGPGTRLTVL.

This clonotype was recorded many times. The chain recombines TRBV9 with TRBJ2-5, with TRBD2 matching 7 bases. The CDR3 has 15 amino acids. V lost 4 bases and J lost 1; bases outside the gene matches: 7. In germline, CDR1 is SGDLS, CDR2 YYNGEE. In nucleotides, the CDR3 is TGTGCCAGCAGCCCGAGGGACTACCGCCAAGAGACCCAGTACTTC. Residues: CASSPRDYRQETQYF.

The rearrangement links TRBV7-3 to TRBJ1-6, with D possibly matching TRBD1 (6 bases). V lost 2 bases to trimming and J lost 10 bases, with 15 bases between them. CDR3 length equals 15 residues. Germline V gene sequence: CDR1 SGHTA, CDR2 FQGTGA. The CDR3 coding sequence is TGTGCCAGCAGCTTACAGGGGCTGGGTAACTCACCCCTCCACTTT. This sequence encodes CASSLQGLGNSPLHF.

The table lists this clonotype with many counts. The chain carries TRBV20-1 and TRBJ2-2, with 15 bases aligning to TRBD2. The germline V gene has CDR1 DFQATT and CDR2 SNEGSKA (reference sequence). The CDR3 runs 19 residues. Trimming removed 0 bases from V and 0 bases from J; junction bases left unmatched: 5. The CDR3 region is CSARDWGLAGGTNTGELFF. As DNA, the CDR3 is TGCAGTGCTAGAGATTGGGGACTAGCGGGGGGAACGAACACCGGGGAGCTGTTTTTT.

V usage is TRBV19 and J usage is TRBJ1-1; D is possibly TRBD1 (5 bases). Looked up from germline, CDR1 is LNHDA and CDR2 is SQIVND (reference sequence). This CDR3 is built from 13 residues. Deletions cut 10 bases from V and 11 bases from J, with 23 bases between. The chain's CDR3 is CATRLAGQRRAFF. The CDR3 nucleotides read TGTGCCACTCGACTAGCGGGGCAGCGGCGGGCTTTCTTT.

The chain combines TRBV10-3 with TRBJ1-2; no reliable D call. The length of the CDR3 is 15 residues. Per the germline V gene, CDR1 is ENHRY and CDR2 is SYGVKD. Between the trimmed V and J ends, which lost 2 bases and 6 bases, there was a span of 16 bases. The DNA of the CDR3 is TGTGCCATCAGTGAGAGGGCTAGTACATATCATGGCTACACCTTC. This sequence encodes CAISERASTYHGYTF.

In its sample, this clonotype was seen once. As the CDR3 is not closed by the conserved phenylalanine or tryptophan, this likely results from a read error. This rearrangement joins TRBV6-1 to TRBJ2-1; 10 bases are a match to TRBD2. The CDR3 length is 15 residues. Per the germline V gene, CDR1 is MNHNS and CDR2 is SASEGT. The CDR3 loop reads CANSPIAGGRNEQFL. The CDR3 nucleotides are TGTGCCAACAGTCCCATAGCGGGAGGTAGGAATGAGCAGTTCCTC.

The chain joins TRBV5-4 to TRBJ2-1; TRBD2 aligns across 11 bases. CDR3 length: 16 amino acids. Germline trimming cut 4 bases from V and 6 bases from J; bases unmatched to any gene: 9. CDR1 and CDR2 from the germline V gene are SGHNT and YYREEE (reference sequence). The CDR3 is CASSPGGSGGANEQFF. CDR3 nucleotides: TGTGCCAGCAGCCCCGGGGGTAGCGGGGGGGCCAATGAGCAGTTCTTC.

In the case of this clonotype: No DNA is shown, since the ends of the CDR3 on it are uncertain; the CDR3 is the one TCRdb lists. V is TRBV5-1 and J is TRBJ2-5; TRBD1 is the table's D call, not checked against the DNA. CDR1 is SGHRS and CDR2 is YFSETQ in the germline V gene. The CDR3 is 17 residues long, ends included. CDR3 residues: CASSLTGEAFFGETQYF.

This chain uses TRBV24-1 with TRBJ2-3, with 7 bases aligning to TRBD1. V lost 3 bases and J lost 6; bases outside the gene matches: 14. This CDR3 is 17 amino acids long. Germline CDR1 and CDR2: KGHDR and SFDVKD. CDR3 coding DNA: TGTGCCACCAGTGATCCAAAGCCGGGACAGCCCATGGATACGCAGTATTTT. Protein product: CATSDPKPGQPMDTQYF.

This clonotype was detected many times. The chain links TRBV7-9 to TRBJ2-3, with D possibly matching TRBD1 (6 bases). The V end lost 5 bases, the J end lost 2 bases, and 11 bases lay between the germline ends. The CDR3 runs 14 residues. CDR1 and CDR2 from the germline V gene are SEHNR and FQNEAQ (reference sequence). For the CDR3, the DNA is TGTGCCAGCAGCCCCAGGGGCTCCACAGATACGCAGTATTTT. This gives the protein CASSPRGSTDTQYF.

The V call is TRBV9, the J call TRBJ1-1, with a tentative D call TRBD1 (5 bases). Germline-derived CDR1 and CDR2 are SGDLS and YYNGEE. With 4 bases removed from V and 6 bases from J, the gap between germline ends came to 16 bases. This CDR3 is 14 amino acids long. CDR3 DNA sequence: TGTGCCAGCAGCAGGCAGGGCCGCTCCGCTGAAGCTTTCTTT. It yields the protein CASSRQGRSAEAFF. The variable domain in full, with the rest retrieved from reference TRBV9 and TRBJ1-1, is DSGVTQTPKHLITATGQRVTLRCSPRSGDLSVYWYQQSLDQGLQFLIQYYNGEERAKGNILERFSAQQFPDLHSELNLSSLELGDSALYFCASSRQGRSAEAFFGQGTRLTVV.

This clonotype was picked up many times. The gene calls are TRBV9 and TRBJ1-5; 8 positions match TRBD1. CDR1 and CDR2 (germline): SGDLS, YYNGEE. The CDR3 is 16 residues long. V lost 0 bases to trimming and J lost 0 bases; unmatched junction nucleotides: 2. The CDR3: CASSVATGGSNQPQHF. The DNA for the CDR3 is TGTGCCAGCAGCGTAGCTACAGGGGGTAGCAATCAGCCCCAGCATTTT.

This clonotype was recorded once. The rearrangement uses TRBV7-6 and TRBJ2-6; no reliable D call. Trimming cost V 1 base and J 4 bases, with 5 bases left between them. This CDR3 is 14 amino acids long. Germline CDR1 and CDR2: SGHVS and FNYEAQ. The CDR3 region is CASSLVLGANVLTF. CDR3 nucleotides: TGTGCCAGCAGCTTAGTACTGGGGGCCAACGTCCTGACTTTC. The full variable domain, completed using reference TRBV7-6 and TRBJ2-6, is GAGVSQSPRYKVTKRGQDVALRCDPISGHVSLYWYRQALGQGPEFLTYFNYEAQQDKSGLPNDRFSAERPEGSISTLTIQRTEQRDSAMYRCASSLVLGANVLTFGAGSRLTVL.

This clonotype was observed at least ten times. CDR3 sequence (DNA): TGTGCCAGCAGCTTAGTTGGCAGATCTACGGGCTACACCTTC. Protein sequence: CASSLVGRSTGYTF. The V and J genes are TRBV11-2 and TRBJ1-2; D ambiguous. There are 14 residues in the CDR3. V was shortened by 1 base and J by 8 bases, with 14 bases between the two germline ends. CDR1 and CDR2 from the germline V gene are SGHAT and FQNNGV.

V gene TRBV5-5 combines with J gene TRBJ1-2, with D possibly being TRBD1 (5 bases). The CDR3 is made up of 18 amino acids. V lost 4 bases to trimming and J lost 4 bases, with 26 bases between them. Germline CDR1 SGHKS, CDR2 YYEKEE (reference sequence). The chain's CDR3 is CASSQALAGLLGSYGYTF. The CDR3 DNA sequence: TGTGCCAGCAGCCAAGCACTAGCGGGACTCTTAGGCAGCTATGGCTACACCTTC.

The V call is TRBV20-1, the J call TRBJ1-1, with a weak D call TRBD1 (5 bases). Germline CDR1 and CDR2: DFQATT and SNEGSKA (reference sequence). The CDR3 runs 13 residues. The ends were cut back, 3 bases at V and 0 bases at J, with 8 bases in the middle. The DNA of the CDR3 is TGCAGTGCTAGGGGGGGACTGAACACTGAAGCTTTCTTT. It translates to CSARGGLNTEAFF.

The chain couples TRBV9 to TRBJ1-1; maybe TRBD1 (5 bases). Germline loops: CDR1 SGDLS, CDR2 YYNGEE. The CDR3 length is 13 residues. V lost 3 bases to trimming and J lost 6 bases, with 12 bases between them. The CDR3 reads CASSELAGAEAFF. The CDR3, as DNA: TGTGCCAGCAGCGAACTAGCGGGGGCTGAAGCTTTCTTT. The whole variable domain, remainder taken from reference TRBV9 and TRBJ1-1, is DSGVTQTPKHLITATGQRVTLRCSPRSGDLSVYWYQQSLDQGLQFLIQYYNGEERAKGNILERFSAQQFPDLHSELNLSSLELGDSALYFCASSELAGAEAFFGQGTRLTVV.

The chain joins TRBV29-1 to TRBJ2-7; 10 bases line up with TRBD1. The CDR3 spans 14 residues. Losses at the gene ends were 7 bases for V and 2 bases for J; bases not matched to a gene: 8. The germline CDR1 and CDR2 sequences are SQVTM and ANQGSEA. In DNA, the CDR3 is TGCAGCGCCTCCGGGACAGGGGCTGCCTACGAGCAGTACTTC. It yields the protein CSASGTGAAYEQYF.

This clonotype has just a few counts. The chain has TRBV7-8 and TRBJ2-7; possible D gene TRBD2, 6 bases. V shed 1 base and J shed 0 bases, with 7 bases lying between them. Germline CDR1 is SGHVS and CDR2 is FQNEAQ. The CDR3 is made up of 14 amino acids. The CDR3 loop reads CASSLGRVSYEQYF. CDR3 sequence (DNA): TGTGCCAGCAGCTTAGGGAGGGTCTCCTACGAGCAGTACTTC.

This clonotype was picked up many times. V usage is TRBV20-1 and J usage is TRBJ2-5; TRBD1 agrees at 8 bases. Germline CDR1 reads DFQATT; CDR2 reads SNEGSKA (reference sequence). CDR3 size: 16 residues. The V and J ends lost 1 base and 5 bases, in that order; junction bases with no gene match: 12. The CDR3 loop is CSARVIAGTGWETQYF. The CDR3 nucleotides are TGCAGTGCTAGAGTTATTGCCGGGACAGGCTGGGAGACCCAGTACTTC.

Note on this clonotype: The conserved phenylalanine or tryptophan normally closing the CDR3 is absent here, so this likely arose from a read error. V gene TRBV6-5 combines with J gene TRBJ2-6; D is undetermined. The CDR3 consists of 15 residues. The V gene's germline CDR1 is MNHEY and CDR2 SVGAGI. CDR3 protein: CASKTVSSGTNVLTL. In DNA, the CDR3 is TGTGCCAGCAAGACCGTTAGCTCTGGGACCAACGTCCTGACTCTC.